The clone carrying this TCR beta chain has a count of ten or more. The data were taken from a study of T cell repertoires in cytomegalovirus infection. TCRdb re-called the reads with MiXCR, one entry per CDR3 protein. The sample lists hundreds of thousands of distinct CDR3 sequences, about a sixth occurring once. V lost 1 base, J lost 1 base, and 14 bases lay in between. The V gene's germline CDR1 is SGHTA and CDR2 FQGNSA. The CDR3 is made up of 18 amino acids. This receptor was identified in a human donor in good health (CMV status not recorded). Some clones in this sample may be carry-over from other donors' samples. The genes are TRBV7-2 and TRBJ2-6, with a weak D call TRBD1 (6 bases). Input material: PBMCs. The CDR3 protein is CASSLVPGQKSGANVLTF. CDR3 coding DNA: TGTGCCAGCAGCTTAGTCCCGGGACAAAAGTCTGGGGCCAACGTCCTGACTTTC.